These 26 T cell receptor beta chains came from one sample sequenced in a study of T-cell reconstitution after alpha-beta-depleted transplantation in children (dated by TCRdb to 2016 to 2017). Library preparation employed PCR. Sequencing instrument: Illumina HiSeq 2500. TCR library preparation used molecular barcoding, with unique molecular identifiers applied to normalize quantification of the TCRbeta repertoire. The raw public reads went through TCRdb reprocessing: fastp at Q25, MiXCR clone calling, in-frame beta chains kept. Rows are unified per CDR3 protein, each entry keeping the most common DNA and genes. Here the sample has about 610,000 distinct CDR3 sequences; under 12% occur a single time. The ten largest make up about 4.2% of the sample. This sample comprised PBMCs from the stem cell graft donor, obtained from the stem cell graft. These receptors were collected from a human donor who donated a stem cell graft to a child with acute myeloid leukemia.

This clonotype appeared many times. The chain couples TRBV7-2 to TRBJ2-2, with D possibly matching TRBD1 (5 bases). V was pared by 2 bases and J by 7 bases, with 17 bases between. The V gene's germline CDR1 is SGHTA and CDR2 FQGNSA. The CDR3 runs 16 residues. CDR3 DNA: TGTGCCAGCAGCTTATGGCAGGGATTTAAACACGGGGAGCTGTTTTTT. It specifies CASSLWQGFKHGELFF.

In regard to this clonotype: This may arise from a read error, as a much more abundant clone is one base away. The final CDR3 position lacks the conserved phenylalanine or tryptophan, pointing to a likely read error. The CDR3 here is CASSWQGGTNEKLFS. CDR3 sequence (DNA): TGTGCCAGCAGCTGGCAGGGGGGCACTAATGAAAAACTGTTTTCT. The rearrangement joins TRBV7-9 to TRBJ1-4; TRBD1 agrees at 7 bases. Germline loops: CDR1 SEHNR, CDR2 FQNEAQ (reference sequence). The CDR3 loop spans 15 amino acids. J gave up 2 bases and V 4 bases, and 4 bases lay outside the gene matches.

The chain uses TRBV29-1 and TRBJ2-7; the match to TRBD1 covers 9 bases. V was clipped by 7 bases and J by 6 bases; unmatched bases: 10. The CDR3 consists of 13 residues. Per germline, CDR1 SQVTM and CDR2 ANQGSEA. CDR3 DNA sequence: TGCAGCGCCGAACCGGACAGGGGTGGCGAGCAGTACTTC. This encodes CSAEPDRGGEQYF.

The V and J genes are TRBV4-2 and TRBJ2-1; tentative D call: TRBD2 (5 bases). The CDR3 is made up of 17 amino acids. Germline V lookup: CDR1 LGHNA, CDR2 YNFKEQ. The V end was cut by 3 bases, the J end by 3 bases, with 18 bases between. CDR3 amino acids: CASSQGKGGSFYNEQFF. CDR3 DNA: TGTGCCAGCAGCCAGGGGAAGGGCGGGTCGTTCTACAATGAGCAGTTCTTC.

V gene TRBV7-3 combines with J gene TRBJ1-1; no definite D call. The CDR3 length is 15 residues. V lost 5 bases and J lost 4, with 17 bases in between. CDR1 and CDR2 (germline): SGHTA, FQGTGA. The CDR3 is CASSAGPQPFTEAFF. The CDR3 region has the DNA TGTGCCAGCAGCGCGGGTCCACAACCCTTCACTGAAGCTTTCTTT.

The sample holds a few counts of this clonotype. This rearrangement joins TRBV3-1 to TRBJ2-2, with TRBD2 identical over 8 bases. Per the germline V gene, CDR1 is LGHDT and CDR2 is YNNKEL (reference sequence). The J segment lost 2 bases and the V segment lost 4 bases, leaving 6 bases of the junction unmatched. This CDR3 spans 16 amino acids. The CDR3 region has the DNA TGTGCCAGCAGCCTTCAGCGGGAGCCCAACACCGGGGAGCTGTTTTTT. Residues: CASSLQREPNTGELFF.

This clonotype showed up just a few times. CDR3 region: CASSSGTSGVGLYEQYF. Here the CDR3 DNA reads TGTGCCAGCAGCTCCGGGACTAGCGGGGTAGGTTTGTACGAGCAGTACTTC. The chain couples TRBV7-2 to TRBJ2-7; 13 bases map to TRBD2. V lost 4 bases and J lost 4; bases outside the gene matches: 10. The CDR3 is 17 residues long. The germline V gene encodes CDR1 SGHTA and CDR2 FQGNSA.

This clonotype was seen repeatedly, ten times or more. Sequence at one end of the junction differs from germline and may be a read error. V and J are TRBV6-4 and TRBJ2-2, with D perhaps given as TRBD1 or TRBD2 (5 bases each). The germline V gene has CDR1 MRHNA and CDR2 SNTAGT. The CDR3 has 14 amino acids. The CDR3 reads CASRGTGLVGELVF. CDR3 in DNA: TGTGCCAGCAGGGGTACAGGATTAGTCGGGGAGCTGGTTTTT.

This clonotype occurred many times. The rearrangement joins TRBV27 to TRBJ2-2; 8 positions agree with TRBD2. Germline CDR1 and CDR2: MNHEY and SMNVEV (reference sequence). J was trimmed by 5 bases and V by 7 bases; bases with no gene match: 9. The CDR3 contains 15 residues. Here the CDR3 DNA reads TGTGCCAGCATATCACTAGCGGAACGAACCGGGGAGCTGTTTTTT. It codes for CASISLAERTGELFF.

In DNA, the CDR3 is TGTGCCAGCAGTTACAGAGGGGAGCTGTACGAGCAGTACTTC. It specifies CASSYRGELYEQYF. The chain has TRBV6-5 and TRBJ2-7; the D gene could be TRBD1 or TRBD2 (5 bases each). The germline V gene has CDR1 MNHEY and CDR2 SVGAGI. The CDR3 runs 14 residues. The V end was cut by 2 bases, the J end by 4 bases, with 12 bases between.

The chain recombines TRBV11-2 with TRBJ2-7; 9 bases agree with TRBD2. V lost 1 base to trimming and J lost 6 bases; unmatched junction nucleotides: 10. The CDR3 loop spans 16 amino acids. CDR1 is SGHAT and CDR2 is FQNNGV in the germline V gene. This CDR3 is CASSLVASGRFSEQYF. The DNA of the CDR3 is TGTGCCAGCAGCTTAGTGGCCAGCGGGAGGTTTTCCGAGCAGTACTTC.

This clonotype was seen only a few times. The J gene is TRBJ2-7, the V gene TRBV29-1; D is unclear. The CDR3 runs to 17 residues. Germline V gene lookup returns CDR1 SQVTM and CDR2 ANQGSEA. Between the trimmed V and J ends, which lost 7 bases and 0 bases, there was a span of 25 bases. The CDR3 sequence is CSAGPKPIALSSYEQYF. CDR3 coding DNA: TGCAGCGCCGGCCCCAAACCCATAGCCTTGAGCTCCTACGAGCAGTACTTC.

The sample holds a few counts of this clonotype. This rearrangement joins TRBV27 to TRBJ2-5; possibly TRBD2 for D (5 bases). The CDR3 consists of 16 residues. Germline CDR1 and CDR2: MNHEY and SMNVEV (reference sequence). V dropped 3 bases and J dropped 2 bases, with 16 bases sitting between them. The CDR3 DNA is TGTGCCAGCAGTTTTCATCGTGAGGGTCCGCAAGAGACCCAGTACTTC. Encoded protein: CASSFHREGPQETQYF.

This clonotype was detected only a few times. The V call is TRBV6-2 or TRBV6-3, the J call TRBJ2-7; D is uncertain. With 2 bases removed from V and 6 bases from J, the gap between germline ends came to 8 bases. Germline V gene data show CDR1 as MNHEY and CDR2 as SVGEGT. CDR3 length equals 12 residues. CDR3 amino acids: CASSYPQSEQYF. CDR3 in DNA: TGTGCCAGCAGTTACCCACAGTCCGAGCAGTACTTC.

This clonotype appeared a few times. V is TRBV6-1 and J is TRBJ2-1; 8 bases align to TRBD1. In germline, CDR1 is MNHNS, CDR2 SASEGT. The CDR3 runs 17 residues. The trim removed 6 bases at V and 1 base at J, leaving 11 bases unmatched. CDR3 residues: CASSPGQGLGSYNEQFF. The CDR3 region has the DNA TGTGCCAGCAGCCCAGGACAGGGATTGGGATCCTACAATGAGCAGTTCTTC.

This chain joins TRBV20-1 and TRBJ2-1; the D is unclear. The CDR3 is 14 residues long. CDR1 DFQATT and CDR2 SNEGSKA come from the germline V gene (reference sequence). Trimming stripped 6 bases from V and 10 bases from J, with 22 bases between. CDR3 amino acids: CSASVPWISGEQFF. The CDR3 DNA is TGCAGTGCCAGCGTTCCCTGGATTTCAGGAGAGCAGTTCTTC.

V gene TRBV27 combines with J gene TRBJ2-5; D is perhaps TRBD2 (5 bases). The CDR3 consists of 15 residues. Germline CDR1 is MNHEY and CDR2 is SMNVEV (reference sequence). V was trimmed by 6 bases and J by 2 bases, leaving 16 bases between them. As DNA, the CDR3 is TGTGCCAGCAGCACCTCCCGGGAATCTCAAGAGACCCAGTACTTC. Amino acid sequence: CASSTSRESQETQYF.

The V and J genes are TRBV7-9 and TRBJ2-3, with 7 bases fitting TRBD2. The CDR3 contains 16 residues. CDR1 is SEHNR and CDR2 is FQNEAQ in the germline V gene (reference sequence). With V trimmed by 5 bases and J by 1 base, 9 bases remained unmatched. The CDR3 region is CASSPRLAHGTDTQYF. The CDR3 region has the DNA TGTGCCAGCAGCCCTAGACTAGCCCATGGCACAGATACGCAGTATTTT.

J is TRBJ2-5 and V is TRBV9; TRBD2 aligns across 7 bases. Germline V CDR1 and CDR2: SGDLS, YYNGEE. V was pared by 2 bases and J by 4 bases, with 8 bases of the junction left unmatched. The CDR3 consists of 15 residues. CDR3 nucleotides: TGTGCCAGCAGCGTTTCGGGCACTAGCGTAGAGACCCAGTACTTC. As protein: CASSVSGTSVETQYF.

The gene calls are TRBV28 and TRBJ2-7, with D perhaps given as TRBD1 or TRBD2 (5 bases each). Germline V lookup: CDR1 MDHEN, CDR2 SYDVKM. V lost 3 bases to trimming and J lost 6 bases, with 21 bases between them. The CDR3 is 16 amino acids. In nucleotides, the CDR3 is TGTGCCAGCAGTTTGGGACCCCTTTCCTCCTCTACCGAGCAGTACTTC. Its translation: CASSLGPLSSSTEQYF.

This clonotype was observed a handful of times. The rearrangement uses TRBV6-2 or TRBV6-3 and TRBJ2-7; 7 nucleotides line up with TRBD2. V dropped 6 bases and J dropped 0; count of bases not matched to a gene: 8. CDR1 and CDR2 (germline): MNHEY, SVGEGT. The CDR3 extends over 15 amino acids. CDR3 in DNA: TGTGCCAGCAGCCTTACTAGCGTGAGCTCCTACGAGCAGTACTTC. Encoded protein: CASSLTSVSSYEQYF.

This chain uses TRBV5-6 with TRBJ2-7; 9 nucleotides agree with TRBD2. The CDR3 consists of 19 residues. Germline CDR1 is SGHDT and CDR2 is YYEEEE. V was pared by 0 bases and J by 2 bases, with 15 bases of the junction left unmatched. In DNA form, the CDR3 reads TGTGCCAGCAGCTTGGCCAGAACTAGCGGGCCCCGTTTTACCTACGAGCAGTACTTC. It encodes CASSLARTSGPRFTYEQYF.

This clonotype was observed at least ten times. This chain connects TRBV27 to TRBJ1-2, with TRBD1 identical over 8 bases. The CDR3 totals 13 residues. Losses at the gene ends were 9 bases for V and 4 bases for J; bases not matched to a gene: 7. Germline V gives CDR1 MNHEY, CDR2 SMNVEV (reference sequence). CDR3 nucleotides: TGTGCCAGTAGGGACAGGTTAGGCTATGGCTACACCTTC. Its translation: CASRDRLGYGYTF.

This chain links TRBV9 with TRBJ2-4, with a weak D call TRBD1 (5 bases). The CDR3 covers 15 residues. V was clipped by 3 bases and J by 0 bases, with 10 bases between them. CDR1 is SGDLS and CDR2 is YYNGEE in the germline V gene. CDR3 nucleotide sequence: TGTGCCAGCAGCGGAGACAGTTTAGCCAAAAACATTCAGTACTTC. This gives the protein CASSGDSLAKNIQYF.

This clonotype showed up just a few times. This chain links TRBV5-1 with TRBJ2-7, with D perhaps being TRBD1 or TRBD2 (5 bases each). Trimming left V 0 bases short and J 7 bases short, with 17 bases between. Per the germline V gene, CDR1 is SGHRS and CDR2 is YFSETQ. The CDR3 length is 15 residues. CDR3 amino acids: CASSLVGKGIDEQYF. In DNA, the CDR3 is TGCGCCAGCAGCTTGGTCGGGAAGGGGATAGATGAGCAGTACTTC.

This chain links TRBV28 with TRBJ1-2, with 12 bases identical to TRBD1. J was trimmed by 14 bases and V by 5 bases; bases with no gene match: 9. This CDR3 region has 13 residues. Germline V gene lookup returns CDR1 MDHEN and CDR2 SYDVKM. CDR3 nucleotide sequence: TGTGCCAGCAGTCCTGGGACAGGGGGCACGTTAACCTTC. This codes for CASSPGTGGTLTF.